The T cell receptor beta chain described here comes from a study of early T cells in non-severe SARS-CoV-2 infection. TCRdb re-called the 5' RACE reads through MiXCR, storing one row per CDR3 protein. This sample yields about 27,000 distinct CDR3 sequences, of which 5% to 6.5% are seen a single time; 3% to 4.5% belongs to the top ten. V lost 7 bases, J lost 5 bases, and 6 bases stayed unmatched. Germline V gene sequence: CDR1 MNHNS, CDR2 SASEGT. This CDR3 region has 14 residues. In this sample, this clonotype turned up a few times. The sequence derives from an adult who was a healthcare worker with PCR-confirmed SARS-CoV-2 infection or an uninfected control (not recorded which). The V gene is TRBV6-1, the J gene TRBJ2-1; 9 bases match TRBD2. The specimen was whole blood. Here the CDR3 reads CASTPRGGHNEQFF. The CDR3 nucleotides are TGTGCCAGCACCCCGCGGGGGGGCCACAATGAGCAGTTCTTC.